This TCR beta chain was retrieved from a study of CD8+CD57+ T cells in acquired aplastic anemia. Turning to the study itself: Across the sorted CD4+ and CD8+ cells, DNA amounts averaged roughly 3 ug.

This clonotype occurred a few times. CDR1 is SGHTA, CDR2 FQGNSA, per germline. V shed 6 bases and J shed 7 bases, with 18 bases lying between them. This CDR3 contains 14 residues. TCR beta VDJ and CDR3 were profiled, and genomic DNA was the template. TCRdb redid the calling of the reads with MiXCR, one entry per CDR3 protein. The sample has about 160,000 distinct CDR3 sequences, roughly 48% seen once. Sequencing used sorted CD4+, CD8+, or CD8+CD57+ T cells (not recorded which) from PBMCs. This receptor was identified in a human donor in good health. The chain is built from TRBV7-2 and TRBJ1-2, with D possibly being TRBD1 (6 bases). CDR3 nucleotides: TGTGCCAGCAGAAAAACAGGGCTCTGGGGTGGCTACACCTTC. Translating gives CASRKTGLWGGYTF.